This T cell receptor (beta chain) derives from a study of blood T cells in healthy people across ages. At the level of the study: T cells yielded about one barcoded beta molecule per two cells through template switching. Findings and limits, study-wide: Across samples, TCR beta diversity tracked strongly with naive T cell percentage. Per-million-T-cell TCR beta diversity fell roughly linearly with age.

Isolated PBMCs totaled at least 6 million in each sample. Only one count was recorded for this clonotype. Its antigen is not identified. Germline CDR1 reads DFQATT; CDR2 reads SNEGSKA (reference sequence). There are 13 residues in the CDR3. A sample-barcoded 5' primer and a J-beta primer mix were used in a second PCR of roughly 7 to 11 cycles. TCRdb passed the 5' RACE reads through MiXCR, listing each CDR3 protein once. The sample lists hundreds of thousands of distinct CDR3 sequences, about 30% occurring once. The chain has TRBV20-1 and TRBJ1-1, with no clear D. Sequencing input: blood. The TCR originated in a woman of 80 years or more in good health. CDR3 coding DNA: TGCAGAACTTTTGAATCCATGAACACTGAAGCTTTCTTT. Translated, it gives CRTFESMNTEAFF.